This paragraph covers one TCR beta chain sequence. Participants reported their clinical history, and cohort assignment relied on those reports. The CDR3 is 13 amino acids. With 5 bases removed from V and 5 bases from J, the gap between germline ends came to 9 bases. The germline V gene encodes CDR1 SGHVS and CDR2 FQNEAQ. This specimen comes from a study of blood T cell repertoires in COVID-19. Measured with immunoSEQ multiplex PCR; TCRdb has only the in-frame clones, and not every one. The sample has over 400,000 clones; about nine tenths are singletons. V and J are TRBV7-8 and TRBJ1-4; D remains ambiguous. The TCR was taken from a woman aged 55-70 years who had recovered from COVID-19. Material: PBMCs or T cells enriched from blood (not recorded which). The CDR3 protein is CASSLPSNEKLFF. The CDR3 region has the DNA TGTGCCAGCAGCCTCCCCTCCAATGAAAAACTGTTTTTT.